The clone carrying this T cell receptor beta chain is medium-sized within its sample. Blood genomic DNA input for TRB amplification was roughly 250-500 ng. Germline assignment: CDR1 MNHNS and CDR2 SASEGT. The V and J ends lost 0 bases and 5 bases respectively, with 4 bases between them. The CDR3 is made up of 12 amino acids. The source of the sample is a study of T and B cells in COVID-19 patients. Multiplex PCR with BIOMED2 TRB-A/B primer pools amplified TRB rearrangements. TCRdb re-called the multiplex PCR reads with MiXCR, one entry per CDR3 protein. The data hold around 8,000 distinct CDR3 sequences, with 26% observed a single time.

This clonotype originated in a human donor with active COVID-19. The specimen was blood. The V call is TRBV6-1, the J call TRBJ1-2; D ambiguous. The CDR3 loop is CASSEARYGYTF. CDR3 coding DNA: TGTGCCAGCAGTGAAGCACGATATGGCTACACCTTC.